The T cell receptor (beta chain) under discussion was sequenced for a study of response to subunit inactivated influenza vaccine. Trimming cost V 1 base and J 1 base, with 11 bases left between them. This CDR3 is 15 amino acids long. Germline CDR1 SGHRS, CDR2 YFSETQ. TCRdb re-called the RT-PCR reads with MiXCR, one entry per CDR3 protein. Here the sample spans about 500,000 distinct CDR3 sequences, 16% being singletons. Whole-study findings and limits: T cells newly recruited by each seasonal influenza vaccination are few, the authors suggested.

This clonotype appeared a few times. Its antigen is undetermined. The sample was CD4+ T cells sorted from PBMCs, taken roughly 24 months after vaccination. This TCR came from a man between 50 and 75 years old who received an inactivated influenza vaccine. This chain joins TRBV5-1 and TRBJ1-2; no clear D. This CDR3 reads CASSLSGVVNYGYTF. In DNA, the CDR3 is TGCGCCAGCAGCTTGTCTGGCGTAGTTAACTATGGCTACACCTTC. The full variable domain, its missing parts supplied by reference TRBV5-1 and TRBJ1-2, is KAGVTQTPRYLIKTRGQQVTLSCSPISGHRSVSWYQQTPGQGLQFLFEYFSETQRNKGNFPGRFSGRQFSNSRSEMNVSTLELGDSALYLCASSLSGVVNYGYTFGSGTRLTVV.